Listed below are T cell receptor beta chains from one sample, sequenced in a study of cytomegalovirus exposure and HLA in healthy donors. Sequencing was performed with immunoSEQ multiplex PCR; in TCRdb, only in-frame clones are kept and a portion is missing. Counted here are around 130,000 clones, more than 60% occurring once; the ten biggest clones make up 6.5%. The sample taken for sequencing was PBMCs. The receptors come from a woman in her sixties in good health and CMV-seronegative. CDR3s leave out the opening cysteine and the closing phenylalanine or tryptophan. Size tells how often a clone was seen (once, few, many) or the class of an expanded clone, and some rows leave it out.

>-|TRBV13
ASSTRTGVIYNEQF
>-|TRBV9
ASSVFPGGQGAANTIY
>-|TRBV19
ASSIRQGSTEAF
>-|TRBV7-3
ASSPSSGANVLT
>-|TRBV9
ASSVGLTGVGYT
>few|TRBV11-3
ASTIPRDRGFKRGYT
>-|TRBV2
ASRRDKQDRAYEQY
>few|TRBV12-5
ASGLVAGANTGELF
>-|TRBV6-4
ASSQRGTSGRSPYEQY
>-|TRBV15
ASSATGGPGEQY
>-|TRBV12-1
ASSFEVPGTSGRRPYEQY
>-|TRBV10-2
ASRKSTGGGYNEQF
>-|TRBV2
ASSRDRGGEQY